This paragraph reports one TCR beta chain. Its target is unknown. This specimen belongs to a study of neoadjuvant nivolumab and ipilimumab in lung cancer. General observations from the study: Pathologic regression was not significantly tied to TCR clonality.

Repertoires were generated with immunoSEQ multiplex PCR, while TCRdb's copy carries only in-frame clones and drops some. The sample has 15,000 to 20,000 clones; 85% to 90% are singletons. V trimming: 3 bases; J trimming: 6 bases; junction bases outside the gene matches: 19. The CDR3 spans 19 residues. Germline-derived CDR1 and CDR2 are KGHSH and LQKENI. This receptor was identified in an adult with non-small cell lung cancer. The chain is built from TRBV18 and TRBJ2-7; 11 bases agree with TRBD2. Sequences were derived from peripheral blood, sampled before neoadjuvant nivolumab, alone or with ipilimumab. The CDR3 DNA follows: TGTGCCAGCTCACCCATCGGGACTAGCGGAGGAAGGGGGCTCTCCGAGCAGTACTTC. Translated: CASSPIGTSGGRGLSEQYF.